The rows below give T cell receptor beta chains drawn from one sample of a study of blood T cell repertoires in COVID-19. Assay used: immunoSEQ multiplex PCR; TCRdb lists only in-frame clones, some missing. The sample lists just under 45,000 clones; approximately 87% were seen once. Sequencing was done on a sample of peripheral blood. These receptors came from a man aged 40-49 years with COVID-19, enrolled during active disease. CDR3s include the opening cysteine and the closing phenylalanine or tryptophan.

J gene,V gene,CDR3 protein
TRBJ2-7,TRBV28,CASSPRQGAYEQYF
TRBJ2-2,TRBV7-3,CASSRQGENTGELFF
TRBJ2-5,TRBV5-1,CASSLETGVGETQYF
TRBJ2-1,TRBV10-1,CASSRIRGPANEQFF
TRBJ1-4,TRBV19,CASSISPGWATNEKLFF
TRBJ1-2,TRBV19,CASSIFTGKGYTF
TRBJ2-7,TRBV4-2,CASSQVSGEQYF
TRBJ1-6,TRBV2,CASSRDTNSPLHF
TRBJ1-2,TRBV27,CASSSQGARYGYTF
TRBJ2-2,TRBV5-1,CASSLTVGELFF
TRBJ2-7,TRBV15,CATSREAGGLQYF
TRBJ2-3,TRBV13,CASSLGQGLADTQYF
TRBJ1-5,TRBV2,CASSASGTGVDQPQHF
TRBJ1-6,TRBV9,CASSATGGQINSPLHF
TRBJ2-5,TRBV5-5,CASSLLGLGETQYF
TRBJ1-4,TRBV5-8,CASSSGARGLTNEKLFF
TRBJ2-3,TRBV3-1/TRBV3-2,CASSLGLYTDTQYF
TRBJ1-4,TRBV19,CASTPRGVFDATNEKLFF
TRBJ1-1,TRBV20-1,CSARDWSEAFF
TRBJ1-3,TRBV7-8,CASSPEWTGEVFGNTIYF
TRBJ1-2,TRBV19,CASSIGGGNYGYTF
TRBJ2-7,TRBV10-3,CAIRGSSGGFYEQYF
TRBJ2-7,TRBV30,CAAGSRDEQYF
TRBJ2-7,TRBV12-3/TRBV12-4,CASSLIGGPQYF
TRBJ2-5,TRBV5-4,CASSSLGGETQYF
TRBJ2-3,TRBV11-3,CASSQSGQNTDTQYF
TRBJ2-7,TRBV28,CASSLLTGLASHEQYF
TRBJ2-1,TRBV5-6,CASSFSLAGGSYNEQFF
TRBJ1-1,TRBV28,CASRTSGQGARGTEAFF
TRBJ1-1,TRBV20-1,CSARDRGRAFF
TRBJ2-1,TRBV5-6,CASSFLSGDYNEQFF
TRBJ2-7,TRBV12-5,CASGFLDSGNKGEQYF
TRBJ2-1,TRBV6-1,CASSESLSSYNEQFF
TRBJ2-2,TRBV19,CATNLRNTGELFF
TRBJ1-3,TRBV5-1,CASSPRPQGSSGNTIYF
TRBJ2-1,TRBV5-4,CASGLADSNEQFF
TRBJ1-4,TRBV14,CASSQGQGREKLFF
TRBJ2-1,TRBV2,CASSARRTSEYNEQFF
TRBJ1-2,TRBV25-1,CASSESGQLFRGYTF
TRBJ2-1,TRBV19,CASSPTGDNEQFF
TRBJ1-6,TRBV7-9,CASSFPTGGESPLHF
TRBJ2-5,TRBV12-3/TRBV12-4,CASSWTNQETQYF
TRBJ2-2,TRBV19,CASRRQASTPNTGELFF
TRBJ1-3,TRBV15,CATSRGDSHGNTIYF
TRBJ2-3,TRBV10-1,CASKDPHRDLLLTDTQYF
TRBJ2-1,TRBV7-9,CASSLGLAGGPSYNEQFF